This T cell receptor beta chain emerged from a study of shared clonotypes between healthy human individuals (dated by TCRdb to about 2020). Regarding the study in general: A few men and two women, aged 18 to 49 years, made up the cohort. To increase sequencing depth and limit assay-specific biases, TCR repertoire library preparation and sequencing were carried out by different laboratories using diverse techniques. For each donor, CD4 naive and CD4 memory were each run on three plates, CD8 naive on two plates, and CD8 memory on one plate. Per donor, leukapheresis produced somewhere between about 0.94 and 8.9 billion PBMCs. The study deeply sequenced blood TCR repertoires of about 5 healthy adults to estimate repertoire size and the extent of clonotype sharing between individuals. Study-level results and caveats: Estimated clonotype richness was generally larger for naive than for memory subsets. Sampling was limited to blood, and TCR repertoires in tissue likely differ from TCR repertoires in blood. Clonotypes shared by all four sorted-subset donors showed higher generation probabilities than non-shared clonotypes. Incomplete sequencing was indicated by rarefaction of sorted-subset datasets, despite the large sequencing depth. Because the study included a small number of donors, the genetic and exposure-history diversity represented was limited. Pairwise subsampling led to the expectation that sequencing depth would affect the degree of clonotype sharing among donors. Sharing across a handful of donors was observed for about 4.8% of naive CD4, 3.5% of naive CD8, roughly 2.3% of memory CD4, and around 0.4% of memory CD8 clonotypes.

For the CD8 naive samples, CD45RO-negative cells were positively selected for CCR7, yielding a CD45RA+CCR7+ population from which TemRA cells were excluded. Donors were healthy HIV-negative adults with no recently reported acute infections or vaccinations. Every donor was a Caucasian adult living in Nashville, Tennessee, USA. Blood was collected by leukapheresis, and PBMCs were isolated by Ficoll-Histopaque density gradient centrifugation and then cryopreserved in liquid nitrogen vapor phase. Purity and quantity of every magnetically sorted T cell population were checked by analytical flow cytometry. Genomic DNA was isolated from each sorted fraction and quantified by UV absorbance on a Nanodrop 2000c. V trim: 4 bases; J trim: 7 bases; unmatched bases: 10. The CDR3 goes from the cysteine to the phenylalanine over 16 residues. Of all the DNA, just the CDR3 is kept, 48 bases in frame from base 1. The germline V gene specifies SGDLS as CDR1 and YYNGEE as CDR2.

Using the deep immunoSEQ assay, multiplex PCR amplified TCR CDR3 regions from genomic DNA. For each cell subset, the extracted genomic DNA was distributed evenly across all wells of several immunoSEQ 96-well plates, and each plate served as one replicate. For sorted subsets, about 200 ng genomic DNA, equal to tens of thousands of T cell genomes, was loaded into each replicate PCR. Purified libraries were measured with a Qubit 3.0 fluorometer, size-checked on a Bioanalyzer 2100, and measured again with the KAPA Library Quantification kit. A separate single-read 150-cycle Illumina NextSeq 550 flow cell was used to sequence each immunoSEQ 96-well plate. Per the source publication's procedure: Because the immunoSEQ output held only junctional sequences and lacked quality scores, the filtering could not match the filtering applied to full-length reads. To assign V/J genes and CDR3, sequences were annotated against IMGT germline references using PyIR, a Python wrapper for IgBLAST v1.9. Reads with weak V/J assignments (E-value above 1e-6), missing CDR3, stop codons, out-of-frame junctions, or ambiguous translated residues were removed. V3J clonotypes were defined as sequences sharing the same inferred V gene, J gene, and CDR3 amino acid sequence. Percentage overlap between repertoires was calculated by dividing the number of shared unique clonotypes by the size of the smaller repertoire. Richness of each repertoire was evaluated using RTK rarefaction, the Chao1 estimator, and Recon v2.1 estimates of unobserved clonotypes. For all TCRbeta clonotypes obtained by the gDNA method from four donors, generation probabilities were computed with OLGA. This immuneACCESS table, as held by TCRdb, lists in-frame sequences with V and J called but not all clones. Of the missing ones, under half trace to an unresolved V gene in checked studies; the others have no known cause. For V, J and clone size, that table is used; D and trimming come from the DNA. The table for this sample lists about 680,000 clones; about 91% of them were counted only once. The ten largest clones take up more than 20% of the sample.

Comments on this clone: This clone's antigen is unknown. No base quality information exists; no much larger clone differs at one position.

This receptor was obtained from a man younger than 45 in good health. The chain was built from TRBV9 and TRBJ2-1, with 11 junctional bases fitting TRBD2. The sequenced sample consisted of naive CD8+ T cells sorted from blood. Reading the label with the study, this specimen's cell subset or site is: CD45RA+CCR7+. The CDR3 corresponds to CASSPPTSGNGNEQFF. The nucleotides are TGTGCCAGCAGCCCCCCGACTAGCGGGAACGGGAATGAGCAGTTCTTC.